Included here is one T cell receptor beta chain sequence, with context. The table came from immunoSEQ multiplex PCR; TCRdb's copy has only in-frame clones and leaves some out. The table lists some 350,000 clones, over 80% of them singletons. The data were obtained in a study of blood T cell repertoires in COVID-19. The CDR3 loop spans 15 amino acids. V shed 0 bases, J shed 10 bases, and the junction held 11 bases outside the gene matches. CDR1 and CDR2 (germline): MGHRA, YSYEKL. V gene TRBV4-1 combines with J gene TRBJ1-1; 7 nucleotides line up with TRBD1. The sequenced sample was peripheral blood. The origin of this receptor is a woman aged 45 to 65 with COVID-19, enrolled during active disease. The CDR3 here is CASSQDPGQPIGAFF. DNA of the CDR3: TGCGCCAGCAGCCAAGATCCGGGACAGCCGATCGGAGCTTTCTTT.